The source of this TCR beta chain is a study of T-cell reconstitution after alpha-beta-depleted transplantation in children. Study-level findings and limits: A year had passed since transplant, and T-cell counts and diversity by then came mostly from newly produced T cells. Surviving recipient T cells and thymic progenitors produced the high day-60 TCRbeta diversity seen in some patients. After transplant, at about two months, alpha-beta T cells were reportedly derived from several hundred expanded graft clones.

The V and J ends lost 4 bases and 4 bases, in that order; junction bases with no gene match: 6. CDR1 is SGHRS and CDR2 is YFSETQ in the germline V gene. This CDR3 has 15 residues. This clonotype has ten or more counts. The antigen remains unidentified. A TCRbeta library incorporating unique molecular identifiers was prepared. From the PCR reads, TCRdb called clonotypes with MiXCR, one entry per CDR3 protein. The top ten clones hold roughly 36% of a sample with some 200,000 distinct CDR3 sequences, about 8.2% of them seen once. The sample in question was PBMCs, mostly from graft donor cells, obtained 360 days after TCRalphabeta/CD19-depleted stem cell transplant. The chain links TRBV5-1 to TRBJ2-3, with 10 bases lining up with TRBD1. This receptor was obtained from a male patient aged 2 to 10 who had a stem cell transplant for acute myeloid leukemia, so the T cells may come from the graft donor. In nucleotides, the CDR3 is TGCGCCAGCAGCCTAAAGACAGGGGGCTCAGATACGCAGTATTTT. This sequence encodes CASSLKTGGSDTQYF. The entire variable domain, with the rest obtained from reference TRBV5-1 and TRBJ2-3, is as follows: KAGVTQTPRYLIKTRGQQVTLSCSPISGHRSVSWYQQTPGQGLQFLFEYFSETQRNKGNFPGRFSGRQFSNSRSEMNVSTLELGDSALYLCASSLKTGGSDTQYFGPGTRLTVL.